This T cell receptor (beta chain) was retrieved from a study of sequential checkpoint blockade in melanoma. Study overall: First-line arms were nivolumab then ipilimumab, or the reverse, randomized 1:1. Each arm's sequence ended with maintenance nivolumab.

The table came from immunoSEQ multiplex PCR; TCRdb's copy has only in-frame clones and leaves some out. This sample has approximately 23,000 clones, with around 75% found just once. This CDR3 is built from 15 residues. V shed 10 bases and J 4 bases; nucleotides not matched to a gene: 13. CDR1 is MNHNS and CDR2 is SASEGT in the germline V gene. Treatment in this sample: randomized to nivolumab then ipilimumab (arm A) or the reverse (arm B). Patients had received no earlier DNA-damaging chemotherapy. From thawed PBMCs, live CD3+CD8+ cells negative for CD19 and CD56 were sorted. The chain recombines TRBV6-1 with TRBJ2-3; 8 bases map to TRBD1. The clonotype originates from a human donor with melanoma. Sequences were derived from CD8+ T cells sorted from blood (inferred from file names), sampled from a patient given nivolumab and ipilimumab in sequence. The DNA for the CDR3 is TGTGCCACGAGGGGGGAGGACAGGGTTGCAGATACGCAGTATTTT. Its translation is CATRGEDRVADTQYF.